This TCR beta chain derives from a study of beta chain features in type 1 diabetes listed by TCRdb under 2018. With respect to the entire study: Mean age, gender distribution, total cell number and subset yield did not differ between patients and healthy donors. A total of 100 million to 140 million sorted cells were examined across all samples, and the number of cells per subset was strongly correlated with RNA yield. In the study, recently diagnosed type 1 diabetes patients and matched healthy donors were compared on the TCRB repertoires of their sorted circulating CD4+ T cell subsets. Whereas all 30 or so donors provided naive and central memory subsets, regulatory and stem cell-like memory subsets were isolated from just 8 patients and roughly eight healthy donors. Study-level results and caveats: At VDJ recombination sites, patients with type 1 diabetes made fewer insertions and deleted more nucleotides, a pattern implying thymic rearrangement abnormalities. Shorter templates might have been favored by PCR, but patient and control samples were amplified and corrected together, so both groups would have been affected equally by any skew. The naive, central memory and regulatory TCRB repertoires appeared to resemble one another more closely among patients than among healthy donors. Type 1 diabetes patients showed a moderate but significant shortening of TCRB CDR3 length in all four CD4+ subsets. Because cDNA was sequenced instead of genomic DNA, activated cells with high expression could be over-represented, although the groups did not differ in activation or CD3 levels. HLA sub-analyses involved small numbers of individuals, so any influence of HLA type on TCRB rearrangement remained unresolved.

Each donor gave one peripheral blood draw, averaging approximately 0.12 L, which was collected into heparinised tubes. A BD FACSAria II and a panel including CD45RO, CCR7, CD25, CD127, CD95 and CD27 were used to sort naive, central memory, regulatory and stem cell-like memory CD4+ T cells. All sorted populations exceeded 95% purity. Right away, PBMCs were isolated by Lymphoprep density gradient centrifugation and were stained directly, with no culture step. To minimize batch effects, samples were stained and sorted in pairs, one healthy donor with one patient per experiment. The entire amount of isolated RNA was reverse transcribed using the High Capacity cDNA Reverse Transcription Kit, so the sequenced TCRB transcripts were expressed ones. Deep immunoSEQ sequencing was applied to naive, central memory and regulatory T cell samples, giving an average of approximately 3.8 million total reads per sample. After sorted cells were lysed in RLT buffer, RNA was extracted with DNase-treated RNeasy Micro or Mini kits, with the choice depending on cell number. Each cell subset was processed separately to prevent cross-contamination, with patient and healthy donor samples processed together. Using the immunoSEQ multiplex PCR, TCRB sequences were amplified from cDNA into 87-bp fragments spanning the CDR3 region. Sequencing of the amplicons was performed on the Illumina HiSeq platform. The original methods were these. Synthetic template baselines were used to correct PCR bias computationally, reads within Hamming distance 2 were collapsed, and singletons that could not be merged were discarded. Reads were aligned against IMGT to assign V, D and J genes, CDR3 length and insertions or deletions at six rearrangement sites. Clonotype counts were normalized to sorted cell number within each subset before computing true diversity and Gini coefficients with the tcR R package. Repertoire sharing was quantified using the overlap coefficient calculated on TCRB nucleotide sequences. Out-of-frame TCRB sequences from naive cells were analyzed to stand in for the pre-selection repertoire. The clones in this table, taken by TCRdb from immuneACCESS, are in-frame only. Not every clone is retained; where verified, under half of the shortfall comes from an unresolved V gene, and the cause of the rest is unknown. Clone size and V and J calls were adopted from that table, with D and trimming inferred from the DNA. For this sample there are 350,000 to 450,000 clones; roughly 14% appear just once. The leading ten clones occupy roughly 0.036% of the sample.

The germline V gene sets CDR1 to SGHAT and CDR2 to FQNNGV. Unmatched junction bases come to 9, with V trimmed by 5 bases and J by 5 bases. Spanning cysteine to phenylalanine, the CDR3 consists of 16 amino acids. This entry keeps only the CDR3 DNA: 48 bases, framed from base 1. About this clone: Its antigen target is currently unknown. No much larger clonotype is one base removed from it; base qualities were not supplied.

This TCR came from a man aged 25 to 45 in good health. The specimen sequenced was naive CD4+ T cells from blood. The meaning of the sample's cell subset or site label: true naive CD4+ T cells. This chain joins TRBV11-2 to TRBJ2-5, with 12 central nucleotides matching TRBD2. In nucleotide form, the sequence is TGTGCCAGCAGCACACCTCTAGCGGGGGGGCATGAGACCCAGTACTTC. This gives the protein CASSTPLAGGHETQYF.